This entry lists 10 T cell receptor beta chains sequenced from one sample in a study of T cell repertoires in cytomegalovirus infection. One entry per CDR3 protein, called by TCRdb with MiXCR from the reads. The data show 250,000 to 300,000 distinct CDR3 sequences, about 13% seen once. Specimen: PBMCs. The source of these receptors is a human donor in good health (CMV status not recorded). Some clones in this sample may be carry-over from other donors' samples.

The chain links TRBV9 to TRBJ2-5; possible D gene TRBD2, 6 bases. The CDR3 loop spans 16 amino acids. V was shortened by 0 bases and J by 4 bases, with 16 bases between the two germline ends. Germline-derived CDR1 and CDR2 are SGDLS and YYNGEE. CDR3 in DNA: TGTGCCAGCAGCGTAGTTGGAGGGAGTGGGTCAGAGACCCAGTACTTC. It codes for CASSVVGGSGSETQYF.

This clonotype was counted ten times or more. The chain employs TRBV7-2 and TRBJ1-1; D not resolved. Deletions cut 5 bases from V and 4 bases from J, with 8 bases between. Germline V gene data show CDR1 as SGHTA and CDR2 as FQGNSA. The CDR3 has 12 amino acids. DNA for the CDR3: TGTGCCAGCAGCCATCAATCCACTGAAGCTTTCTTT. This encodes CASSHQSTEAFF.

The rearrangement links TRBV5-1 to TRBJ1-2; maybe TRBD1 (5 bases). Germline values: CDR1 SGHRS, CDR2 YFSETQ. Trimming removed 3 bases at V and 7 bases at J, with 19 bases between. This CDR3 is built from 15 residues. This chain's CDR3 is CASSYDGTPGGGYTF. CDR3 DNA: TGCGCCAGCAGCTACGATGGGACGCCTGGTGGTGGCTACACCTTC.

The sample holds many counts of this clonotype. The chain combines TRBV5-4 with TRBJ1-1; D not certain. The V end lost 4 bases, the J end lost 4 bases, and 14 bases lay between the germline ends. The germline gives CDR1 SGHNT, CDR2 YYREEE (reference sequence). This CDR3 has 14 amino acids. Here the CDR3 DNA reads TGTGCCAGCAGCCGAGGAGGGTCCGCCACTGAAGCTTTCTTT. Translating gives CASSRGGSATEAFF.

The rearrangement joins TRBV6-2 or TRBV6-3 to TRBJ2-6, with D tentatively TRBD1 (6 bases). Germline V gives CDR1 MNHEY, CDR2 SVGEGT. The CDR3 totals 16 residues. Trimming removed 5 bases at V and 1 base at J, with 12 bases between. The DNA for the CDR3 is TGTGCCAGCAGTCCGACAGGTTTATCTGGGGCCAACGTCCTGACTTTC. Its translation is CASSPTGLSGANVLTF.

The chain is built from TRBV6-4 and TRBJ2-3, with TRBD1 identical over 8 bases. The CDR3 sequence is 15 residues long. Per the germline V gene, CDR1 is MRHNA and CDR2 is SNTAGT. Trimming took 3 bases from V and 0 from J; bases not matched to a gene: 2. The CDR3 DNA is TGTGCCAGCAGTGAACAGGGGGGAAGCACAGATACGCAGTATTTT. This translates into CASSEQGGSTDTQYF.

The V call is TRBV29-1, the J call TRBJ1-5; tentatively, D is TRBD1 (6 bases). V shed 4 bases and J shed 4 bases, with 11 bases lying between them. CDR1 and CDR2 (germline): SQVTM, ANQGSEA. This CDR3 comprises 13 residues. The CDR3 loop reads CSVAEGENQPQHF. The CDR3 nucleotides are TGCAGCGTTGCAGAGGGGGAGAATCAGCCCCAGCATTTT.

In its sample, this clonotype was seen many times. The chain joins TRBV7-9 to TRBJ2-7; perhaps TRBD1 as D (6 bases). Trimming shortened V by 7 bases and J by 5 bases, and 12 bases separated the two germline ends. CDR1 is SEHNR, CDR2 FQNEAQ, per germline (reference sequence). The length of the CDR3 is 12 residues. The CDR3 is CASTTGWDEQYF. DNA of the CDR3: TGTGCCAGCACGACAGGTTGGGACGAGCAGTACTTC.

The V call is TRBV29-1, the J call TRBJ2-5; D remains unclear. V dropped 5 bases and J dropped 7 bases, with 17 bases sitting between them. This CDR3 region has 13 residues. Germline V lookup: CDR1 SQVTM, CDR2 ANQGSEA. The CDR3 nucleotides are TGCAGCGTTTATCCCGCTTCAGCAGGGACCCAGTACTTC. It specifies CSVYPASAGTQYF.

The chain employs TRBV7-9 and TRBJ2-3; no reliable D call. The V and J ends lost 5 bases and 0 bases respectively, with 15 bases between them. Germline assignment: CDR1 SEHNR and CDR2 FQNEAQ (reference sequence). This CDR3 region has 16 residues. The CDR3, as DNA: TGTGCCAGCAGCCGAGGAGAAACCTATAGCACAGATACGCAGTATTTT. Translated, it gives CASSRGETYSTDTQYF. Looking up the rest from reference TRBV7-9 and TRBJ2-3 gives the full variable domain: DTGVSQNPRHKITKRGQNVTFRCDPISEHNRLYWYRQTLGQGPEFLTYFQNEAQLEKSRLLSDRFSAERPKGSFSTLEIQRTEQGDSAMYLCASSRGETYSTDTQYFGPGTRLTVL.